Described below is a single T cell receptor beta chain sequence and its context. This receptor's antigen is unknown. No per-base quality is available; no much larger clone lies one base away. The CDR3 runs 13 residues from the cysteine to the phenylalanine. CDR3 DNA only is kept here, 39 bases in frame from base 1. As encoded in the germline V gene, CDR1 is SNHLY while CDR2 is FYNNEI. Ends trimmed: V by 3 bases, J by 3 bases; bases unmatched to a gene: 1. These data come from a study of cytotoxic CD8 clonotypes in ibrutinib-treated CLL (dated by TCRdb to the early 2020s). For the study in its entirety: The cohort had ten to twelve relapsed/refractory and around 16 treatment-naive patients; 17 to 18 were IGHV unmutated. Partial responses were observed in roughly 24 patients and complete responses in 2; after a median follow-up of around 64 months, remission was maintained in around 14 patients and progression was observed in approximately 12. Response samples were obtained after a median of around eleven months of treatment, with a range of roughly 6 to 40 months. On average, each sample yielded 255,043 productive templates and around 100,000 productive rearrangements. Of the approximately 91 people in the trial, around 25 had longitudinal samples available. Cryopreserved peripheral blood mononuclear cells were collected before treatment, at response, and at either disease progression or sustained remission. Patients were still on ibrutinib when every remission and progressive disease sample was collected.

What the work shows at the level of the full study, not this receptor alone: Public clonotypes were rare and either shrank or stayed stable during treatment, and the rise in clonality at ibrutinib response reflected expansion of private clonotypes. Baseline clonality exceeded that of age-matched healthy donors and correlated strongly with circulating CD8+ T-cell counts. Sampling times were not matched between patients in sustained remission and patients whose disease was progressing, and lymph node repertoires were not examined. Clonality increased at ibrutinib response, stayed stable in sustained remission, and fell back toward baseline at progression.

The time point label for this specimen denotes: approximately 25 months on ibrutinib. Around 2 micrograms of genomic DNA were extracted from cryopreserved PBMCs for TCR beta library preparation. High-throughput TCR beta sequencing was performed on longitudinal blood samples from CLL patients receiving ibrutinib monotherapy. Patients were enrolled in a phase 2 open-label single-center ibrutinib monotherapy trial. A MiSeq instrument was used for deep resolution sequencing, which targeted depths ranging from 1 in 1 million up to 1 in 200,000 T cells, with coverage averaging 10x for each clonotype. The immunoSEQ hsTCRB Kit was used to generate TCR beta libraries. Per the authors' processing: Data were analyzed with ImmunoSEQ Data Assistant and ImmunoSEQ Analyzer, with V, D and J genes assigned per IMGT definitions. Clonality, which ranges from 0 to 1, was calculated by subtracting the normalized Shannon entropy of productive rearrangement frequencies from one. Only overrepresented clonotypes making up at least 0.05% of the repertoire of each patient were included in the public clonotype analysis. Some twelve repertoires from age-matched healthy donors, obtained from immuneACCESS, served as clonality controls. TCRdb mirrors the immuneACCESS table, restricted to in-frame sequences. Some clones are absent from its copies; in checked studies, under half trace to an unresolved V gene, and the reason for the others is unknown. D and trimming come from the DNA, and the V and J calls and clone size come from that table. This sample comprises about 27,000 clones, 65% to 90% of them detected only once. The top ten clonotypes cover under 9.5% of the sample.

The material sequenced was PBMCs, taken after 24 months of ibrutinib treatment. This receptor chain uses TRBV2 and TRBJ2-5; 7 middle bases align to TRBD1. The TCR sequence derives from a human donor with chronic lymphocytic leukemia. The nucleotides are TGTGCCAGCAGTGACCAGGGGGAAGAGACCCAGTACTTC. Translated, it reads CASSDQGEETQYF.